Presented here are 32 T cell receptor beta chains from one specimen sequenced in a study of T cells in Graves' hyperthyroidism and ophthalmopathy. The source material, RNA transcripts, was used to amplify TCR beta CDR3 regions. Researchers ran a first-round RT-PCR on the TCR CDR3 using the HTBI primer set. TCRdb passed the multiplex PCR reads through MiXCR, listing each CDR3 protein once. The sample gives approximately 620,000 distinct CDR3 sequences, approximately 15% of which show up once; more than 5% is in the top ten. Sequencing was performed on blood. These receptors all stem from a young woman with Graves' hyperthyroidism that later progressed to Graves' ophthalmopathy.

This clonotype turned up a few times. The chain has TRBV19 and TRBJ1-4; 7 bases are shared with TRBD1. J lost 5 bases, V lost 5 bases, and 5 bases had no gene match. The CDR3 is 14 amino acids. Germline V gene data show CDR1 as LNHDA and CDR2 as SQIVND (reference sequence). CDR3 protein: CASSGDRDNEKLFF. In DNA, the CDR3 is TGTGCCAGTAGTGGCGACAGGGACAATGAAAAACTGTTTTTT.

This clonotype was seen a handful of times. V gene TRBV19 combines with J gene TRBJ1-5; no definite D call. This CDR3 spans 13 amino acids. The V and J ends lost 6 bases and 2 bases respectively, with 8 bases between them. Germline CDR1 LNHDA, CDR2 SQIVND (reference sequence). Here the CDR3 DNA reads TGTGCCAGTAGCCCCCAGGGCAATCAGCCCCAGCATTTT. Translating it yields CASSPQGNQPQHF.

A single count supports this clonotype. A read error may be the cause here, since a much bigger clone is one base away. The gene calls are TRBV20-1 and TRBJ2-5, with 7 bases lining up with TRBD2. Per the germline V gene, CDR1 is DFQATT and CDR2 is SNEGSKA (reference sequence). V lost 2 bases and J lost 11; bases outside the gene matches: 14. This CDR3 region has 14 residues. The CDR3, as DNA: TGCAGTGCTAGATCCCCGGGGGGAGTGCGTTCTCAGTACTTC. It specifies CSARSPGGVRSQYF.

This clonotype was seen many times. The chain combines TRBV9 with TRBJ2-1; tentative D call: TRBD1 (7 bases). The CDR3 is 16 residues long. Trimming cost V 4 bases and J 1 base, with 15 bases left between them. The germline V gene has CDR1 SGDLS and CDR2 YYNGEE. In nucleotides, the CDR3 is TGTGCCAGCAGCCGAGGAGGGGGCGGATCCTACAATGAGCAGTTCTTC. It encodes CASSRGGGGSYNEQFF.

A few counts support this clonotype. The chain links TRBV5-1 to TRBJ2-5; 11 nucleotides align to TRBD2. Looked up from germline, CDR1 is SGHRS and CDR2 is YFSETQ. The CDR3 is 18 residues long. With V trimmed by 4 bases and J by 1 base, 12 bases remained unmatched. CDR3 bases: TGCGCCAGCAGCGCGGGGGCTAGCGGGAGGCCGTTCCAAGAGACCCAGTACTTC. Amino acid sequence: CASSAGASGRPFQETQYF.

The genes are TRBV4-1 and TRBJ2-4; the match to TRBD1 covers 7 bases. The CDR3 covers 15 residues. Germline V CDR1 and CDR2: MGHRA, YSYEKL. Trimming took 4 bases from V and 6 from J; bases not matched to a gene: 9. The CDR3 nucleotides read TGCGCCAGCAGCCTTATAGACAGGGTAGGAAACATTCAGTACTTC. It translates to CASSLIDRVGNIQYF.

The CDR3 here is CASRRPGHSQETQYF. CDR3 nucleotides: TGTGCCAGCCGACGCCCGGGACACAGCCAAGAGACCCAGTACTTC. The J gene is TRBJ2-5, the V gene TRBV11-2, with D tentatively TRBD1 (6 bases). CDR1 and CDR2 from the germline V gene are SGHAT and FQNNGV. The CDR3 extends over 15 amino acids. Trimming took 8 bases from V and 1 from J, leaving 17 bases between them. The complete variable domain, with remaining parts taken from reference TRBV11-2 and TRBJ2-5, reads EAGVAQSPRYKIIEKRQSVAFWCNPISGHATLYWYQQILGQGPKLLIQFQNNGVVDDSQLPKDRFSAERLKGVDSTLKIQPAKLEDSAVYLCASRRPGHSQETQYFGPGTRLLVL.

This CDR3 is CASSEHQGFGNQPQHF. The CDR3 DNA sequence: TGTGCCAGCAGCGAACACCAGGGCTTTGGCAATCAGCCCCAGCATTTT. This sequence joins TRBV6-2 or TRBV6-3 and TRBJ1-5; D is possibly TRBD1 (5 bases). Looked up from germline, CDR1 is MNHEY and CDR2 is SVGEGT. The ends were cut back, 6 bases at V and 2 bases at J, with 17 bases in the middle. There are 16 residues in the CDR3.

At least ten counts were recorded for this clonotype. The chain combines TRBV27 with TRBJ1-3; 11 bases agree with TRBD1. Germline V CDR1 and CDR2: MNHEY, SMNVEV (reference sequence). Unmatched junction bases numbered 4, after V lost 10 bases and J lost 2 bases. The CDR3 runs 14 residues. For the CDR3, the DNA is TGTGCCACCAGGACAGGGGGCACTGGAAACACCATATATTTT. Translation gives CATRTGGTGNTIYF.

This clonotype was counted at least ten times. V gene TRBV12-3 or TRBV12-4 combines with J gene TRBJ2-7, with 8 bases lining up with TRBD1. With 4 bases clipped from V and 3 bases from J, the junction kept 14 bases outside the gene matches. The CDR3 extends over 17 amino acids. The DNA for the CDR3 is TGTGCCAGCAGTTCCTCAACCCAGGGGGCCACTTACTACGAGCAGTACTTC. This codes for CASSSSTQGATYYEQYF.

On this clonotype itself: At one end, the junction sequence differs from germline, possibly due to a read error. The CDR3 protein is CASSYSTATGHGF. The CDR3 nucleotides are TGTGCCAGCAGTTACTCGACGGCGACAGGCCACGGGTTC. This sequence joins TRBV6-5 and TRBJ2-7; TRBD1 might be the D (6 bases). The germline V gene encodes CDR1 MNHEY and CDR2 SVGAGI. The CDR3 contains 13 residues.

This clonotype was counted many times. The chain is built from TRBV5-8 and TRBJ1-1, with D unclear. The V and J ends lost 0 bases and 3 bases respectively, with 9 bases between them. The CDR3 totals 14 residues. Germline CDR1 reads SGHTS; CDR2 reads YDEGEE. In DNA, the CDR3 is TGTGCCAGCAGCTTGGCCGAGACATACACTGAAGCTTTCTTT. It codes for CASSLAETYTEAFF.

This clonotype was seen at least ten times. The CDR3 region is CASSLSRQGGYTF. In DNA, the CDR3 is TGTGCCAGCAGTTTATCCCGGCAGGGCGGCTACACCTTC. The rearrangement links TRBV28 to TRBJ1-2, with D possibly being TRBD1 (5 bases). The V gene's germline CDR1 is MDHEN and CDR2 SYDVKM. There are 13 residues in the CDR3. The V gene lost 1 base and the J gene lost 8 bases, with 11 bases spanning the gap.

Ten or more counts support this clonotype. The chain is built from TRBV10-3 and TRBJ2-3, with TRBD2 identical over 9 bases. Looked up from germline, CDR1 is ENHRY and CDR2 is SYGVKD. J lost 5 bases, V lost 7 bases, and 7 bases had no gene match. This CDR3 is 14 amino acids long. The chain's CDR3 is CAINLAGIEDTQYF. Here the CDR3 DNA reads TGTGCCATCAACCTAGCGGGAATTGAAGATACGCAGTATTTT.

Many counts were recorded for this clonotype. The rearrangement joins TRBV12-5 to TRBJ2-1; 12 nucleotides match TRBD2. J gave up 8 bases and V 6 bases, and 11 bases lay outside the gene matches. The CDR3 extends over 16 amino acids. Germline values: CDR1 LGHNT, CDR2 FRNRAP. The CDR3: CASGDPSGRATYEQFF. The DNA for the CDR3 is TGTGCTAGTGGAGATCCTAGCGGGAGGGCCACTTATGAGCAGTTCTTC.

This clonotype was seen a handful of times. The gene calls are TRBV4-1 and TRBJ2-7, with 7 bases matching TRBD2. Trimming cost V 0 bases and J 2 bases; bases outside gene matches: 1. The germline V gene encodes CDR1 MGHRA and CDR2 YSYEKL. This CDR3 has 14 amino acids. The CDR3 is CASSQERGAYEQYF. In DNA, the CDR3 is TGCGCCAGCAGCCAAGAACGGGGGGCCTACGAGCAGTACTTC.

The chain has TRBV5-1 and TRBJ2-1, with no clear D. Looked up from germline, CDR1 is SGHRS and CDR2 is YFSETQ. CDR3 length equals 11 residues. Trimming shortened V by 0 bases and J by 8 bases, and 3 bases separated the two germline ends. CDR3 sequence reads: CASSLDDEQFF. CDR3 nucleotides: TGCGCCAGCAGCTTGGACGATGAGCAGTTCTTC.

This clonotype has at least ten counts. The chain links TRBV5-1 to TRBJ2-5; tentative D call: TRBD2 (7 bases). Germline V gene data show CDR1 as SGHRS and CDR2 as YFSETQ. Trimming left V 2 bases short and J 0 bases short, with 11 bases between. The CDR3 covers 15 residues. The CDR3 region has the DNA TGCGCCAGCAGCTTAGGCGGGGGCGACCAAGAGACCCAGTACTTC. Protein sequence: CASSLGGGDQETQYF.

This clonotype was observed at least ten times. The chain recombines TRBV28 with TRBJ2-7; 8 bases map to TRBD2. CDR3 length: 17 amino acids. CDR1 is MDHEN and CDR2 is SYDVKM in the germline V gene. With V trimmed by 3 bases and J by 3 bases, 13 bases remained unmatched. DNA of the CDR3: TGTGCCAGCAGTTTGGGGCAGAAGCGGGAGAATTTCTACGAGCAGTACTTC. As protein: CASSLGQKRENFYEQYF.

This sequence joins TRBV18 and TRBJ2-2; 8 bases align to TRBD1. The CDR3 loop spans 14 amino acids. Looked up from germline, CDR1 is KGHSH and CDR2 is LQKENI. V was pared by 7 bases and J by 4 bases, with 5 bases of the junction left unmatched. This chain's CDR3 is CASFGQGSTGELFF. In DNA, the CDR3 is TGTGCCAGCTTTGGACAGGGCAGCACCGGGGAGCTGTTTTTT.

This clonotype was counted at least ten times. This rearrangement joins TRBV20-1 to TRBJ1-1; 7 nucleotides align to TRBD1. Germline CDR1 DFQATT, CDR2 SNEGSKA (reference sequence). Trimming took 2 bases from V and 0 from J; bases not matched to a gene: 3. This CDR3 contains 14 residues. The CDR3 DNA reads TGCAGTGCTAGAAGGGACAGCCTGAACACTGAAGCTTTCTTT. It codes for CSARRDSLNTEAFF.

This clonotype was observed many times. The chain uses TRBV19 and TRBJ2-3; 11 positions agree with TRBD2. Germline V gene data show CDR1 as LNHDA and CDR2 as SQIVND (reference sequence). The junction had 4 bases not matched to a gene; V was cut back by 7 bases and J by 1 base. CDR3 length: 15 residues. CDR3 nucleotides: TGTGCCAGTACCCCGACTAGCGGGGGCACAGATACGCAGTATTTT. Its translation is CASTPTSGGTDTQYF.

This clonotype was seen a handful of times. The chain carries TRBV19 and TRBJ1-3; TRBD1 matches 8 bases. Germline V CDR1 and CDR2: LNHDA, SQIVND (reference sequence). With V trimmed by 5 bases and J by 0 bases, 9 bases remained unmatched. The CDR3 is 17 amino acids. The CDR3, as DNA: TGTGCCAGTAGTTCAACTCCAACAGGGGGCTCTGGAAACACCATATATTTT. Protein: CASSSTPTGGSGNTIYF.

This clonotype was seen ten or more times. The CDR3 protein is CASSPRRQGLRDTQYF. CDR3 in DNA: TGTGCCAGCAGTCCTCGCAGGCAGGGACTTCGGGATACGCAGTATTTT. The chain uses TRBV28 and TRBJ2-3, with D perhaps matching TRBD2 (6 bases). The V gene's germline CDR1 is MDHEN and CDR2 SYDVKM. The CDR3 sequence is 16 residues long. The germline V and J ends were trimmed by 5 bases and 6 bases, with 21 bases remaining between them.

This clonotype occurred many times. The chain combines TRBV28 with TRBJ1-4; D not certain. The CDR3 contains 14 residues. Germline CDR1 and CDR2: MDHEN and SYDVKM. The V and J ends lost 3 bases and 8 bases respectively, with 13 bases between them. CDR3: CASSLPLMREKLFF. CDR3 in DNA: TGTGCCAGCAGTTTGCCCCTCATGCGGGAAAAACTGTTTTTT.

This clonotype was recorded at least ten times. The rearrangement joins TRBV10-3 to TRBJ2-3, with D uncertain. This CDR3 has 11 residues. Germline V gene sequence: CDR1 ENHRY, CDR2 SYGVKD. Trimming shortened V by 8 bases and J by 2 bases, and 5 bases separated the two germline ends. In DNA form, the CDR3 reads TGTGCCATCTCAGACACAGATACGCAGTATTTT. Its protein is CAISDTDTQYF.

This clonotype has only a few counts. The rearrangement links TRBV30 to TRBJ2-7; TRBD2 matches 7 bases. V was clipped by 2 bases and J by 1 base; unmatched bases: 5. Looked up from germline, CDR1 is GTSNPN and CDR2 is SVGIG (reference sequence). The CDR3 extends over 14 amino acids. The DNA of the CDR3 is TGTGCCTGGAGTTTTACTAGCGCTTCCTACGAGCAGTACTTC. Translation: CAWSFTSASYEQYF.

This clonotype was seen ten or more times. The chain recombines TRBV28 with TRBJ1-1, with D unclear. The CDR3 totals 15 residues. Trimming left V 5 bases short and J 0 bases short, with 13 bases between. The germline V gene has CDR1 MDHEN and CDR2 SYDVKM. CDR3 nucleotides: TGTGCCAGCAGTCGCCAGGACGGAGTGAACACTGAAGCTTTCTTT. It is translated as CASSRQDGVNTEAFF. Drawing the rest from reference TRBV28 and TRBJ1-1, the complete variable domain is DVKVTQSSRYLVKRTGEKVFLECVQDMDHENMFWYRQDPGLGLRLIYFSYDVKMKEKGDIPEGYSVSREKKERFSLILESASTNQTSMYLCASSRQDGVNTEAFFGQGTRLTVV.

The chain carries TRBV20-1 and TRBJ1-5, with D maybe TRBD1 (5 bases). Trimming left V 6 bases short and J 0 bases short, with 24 bases between. From germline, CDR1 is DFQATT and CDR2 SNEGSKA (reference sequence). The CDR3 is 18 amino acids. The CDR3 reads CSARGWGWGNLSNQPQHF. The CDR3 nucleotides read TGCAGTGCCCGGGGGTGGGGATGGGGAAATCTTAGCAATCAGCCCCAGCATTTT.

This clonotype came up a few times. A much larger clone differs from this one at a single base, so this may be a read error. The CDR3 loop reads CAWNPGSTEAFF. CDR3 DNA sequence: TGTGCCTGGAATCCAGGGAGCACTGAAGCTTTCTTT. The chain uses TRBV30 and TRBJ1-1; TRBD1 might be the D (5 bases). V shed 4 bases and J shed 4 bases, with 10 bases lying between them. The CDR3 spans 12 residues. The germline V gene has CDR1 GTSNPN and CDR2 SVGIG (reference sequence).

This clonotype was found many times. J is TRBJ2-3 and V is TRBV19; perhaps TRBD2 as D (5 bases). Germline loops: CDR1 LNHDA, CDR2 SQIVND (reference sequence). The CDR3 extends over 13 amino acids. The V end was cut by 6 bases, the J end by 3 bases, with 10 bases between. CDR3 in DNA: TGTGCCAGTAGAGAGGGAACTACAGATACGCAGTATTTT. Protein product: CASREGTTDTQYF.

There are a few counts of this clonotype. The chain uses TRBV18 and TRBJ2-5; D remains unclear. Trimming removed 6 bases at V and 2 bases at J, with 13 bases between. Per germline, CDR1 KGHSH and CDR2 LQKENI. This CDR3 contains 14 residues. The CDR3, as DNA: TGTGCCAGCTCCGCACAGAGAAATCAAGAGACCCAGTACTTC. Protein sequence: CASSAQRNQETQYF.